Presented here are 27 T cell receptor beta chains from one specimen sequenced in a study of shared clonotypes between healthy human individuals. Assay: immunoSEQ multiplex PCR; the TCRdb copy retains only in-frame clones and omits some. The repertoire holds some 2,000,000 clones, with 85% to 95% as singletons. The sequenced sample was naive CD4+ T cells sorted from blood. As to subset: CD45RA+ positively selected. These TCRs come from a man younger than 35 in good health.

The chain has TRBV10-2 and TRBJ2-1; 7 bases are a match to TRBD1. The CDR3 runs 13 residues. The V gene's germline CDR1 is WSHSY and CDR2 SAAADI. V was clipped by 6 bases and J by 9 bases; unmatched bases: 8. As DNA, the CDR3 is TGCGCCAGCAGGATGACACAGGGGAGTGAGCAGTTCTTC. Its protein is CASRMTQGSEQFF.

This chain uses TRBV2 with TRBJ1-1, with D possibly matching TRBD1 (6 bases). The V end lost 7 bases, the J end lost 1 base, and 13 bases lay between the germline ends. The CDR3 contains 14 residues. Looked up from germline, CDR1 is SNHLY and CDR2 is FYNNEI. The CDR3 DNA follows: TGTGCCAGCATCCGGGACACCAAGAACACTGAAGCTTTCTTT. Translated: CASIRDTKNTEAFF.

This chain links TRBV7-2 with TRBJ2-5; D unresolved. Germline-derived CDR1 and CDR2 are SGHTA and FQGNSA. The CDR3 totals 14 residues. V lost 4 bases to trimming and J lost 0 bases, with 9 bases between them. The CDR3 DNA reads TGTGCCAGCAGCTCCCGGTTGTACCAAGAGACCCAGTACTTC. Its translation: CASSSRLYQETQYF.

J is TRBJ2-2 and V is TRBV2, with D perhaps matching TRBD1 (6 bases). This CDR3 has 16 residues. V lost 6 bases, J lost 2 bases, and 16 bases lay in between. CDR1 SNHLY and CDR2 FYNNEI come from the germline V gene. The CDR3 sequence is CASRVAGTPNTGELFF. CDR3 DNA sequence: TGTGCCAGCAGGGTGGCCGGGACACCAAACACCGGGGAGCTGTTTTTT.

This chain links TRBV6-5 with TRBJ1-2, with D possibly being TRBD1 (5 bases). Trimming removed 0 bases from V and 4 bases from J, with 9 bases in between. The germline V gene has CDR1 MNHEY and CDR2 SVGAGI. The CDR3 runs 14 residues. CDR3 amino acids: CASSYSIQAYGYTF. CDR3 sequence (DNA): TGTGCCAGCAGTTACTCGATACAGGCCTATGGCTACACCTTC.

V is TRBV7-9 and J is TRBJ1-6; D remains ambiguous. Trimming removed 5 bases at V and 6 bases at J, with 8 bases between. The CDR3 is made up of 13 amino acids. Germline CDR1 is SEHNR and CDR2 is FQNEAQ (reference sequence). CDR3 in DNA: TGTGCCAGCAGCCCAACGAGTAATTCACCCCTCCACTTT. Protein: CASSPTSNSPLHF. Complete variable domain (other parts from reference TRBV7-9 and TRBJ1-6): DTGVSQNPRHKITKRGQNVTFRCDPISEHNRLYWYRQTLGQGPEFLTYFQNEAQLEKSRLLSDRFSAERPKGSFSTLEIQRTEQGDSAMYLCASSPTSNSPLHFGNGTRLTVT.

The chain carries TRBV5-6 and TRBJ2-7; D possibly corresponds to TRBD1 (6 bases). The germline V gene encodes CDR1 SGHDT and CDR2 YYEEEE. The CDR3 loop spans 13 amino acids. V gave up 4 bases and J gave up 3 bases, with 11 bases separating them. The CDR3 bases are TGTGCCAGCAGCCGAACAGGGAACTACGAGCAGTACTTC. Its protein product is CASSRTGNYEQYF.

V usage is TRBV18 and J usage is TRBJ2-3; 7 bases align to TRBD1. The V and J ends lost 2 bases and 2 bases, in that order; junction bases with no gene match: 19. This CDR3 has 20 residues. Per germline, CDR1 KGHSH and CDR2 LQKENI. CDR3 sequence reads: CASSPLSVGGVQAITDTQYF. DNA of the CDR3: TGTGCCAGCTCACCATTGTCGGTAGGGGGCGTCCAGGCGATCACAGATACGCAGTATTTT.

This chain links TRBV5-1 with TRBJ2-5; TRBD1 might be the D (5 bases). Germline V lookup: CDR1 SGHRS, CDR2 YFSETQ. V was cut by 3 bases and J by 4 bases, with 16 bases left in between. The CDR3 totals 15 residues. The chain's CDR3 is CASSSRVMGLETQYF. CDR3 DNA: TGCGCCAGCAGCTCTCGGGTTATGGGGCTAGAGACCCAGTACTTC. Variable domain in full (rest from reference TRBV5-1 and TRBJ2-5): KAGVTQTPRYLIKTRGQQVTLSCSPISGHRSVSWYQQTPGQGLQFLFEYFSETQRNKGNFPGRFSGRQFSNSRSEMNVSTLELGDSALYLCASSSRVMGLETQYFGPGTRLLVL.

V is TRBV6-1 and J is TRBJ1-2; D remains unclear. Germline-derived CDR1 and CDR2 are MNHNS and SASEGT. V lost 8 bases to trimming and J lost 0 bases, with 19 bases between them. The CDR3 length is 16 residues. CDR3 loop: CASSEEGLQPNYGYTF. As DNA, the CDR3 is TGTGCCAGCTCTGAAGAAGGCCTTCAACCTAACTATGGCTACACCTTC.

This clone was detected a few times. The rearrangement joins TRBV19 to TRBJ1-5; 10 bases agree with TRBD1. Germline V gene data show CDR1 as LNHDA and CDR2 as SQIVND (reference sequence). The CDR3 runs 16 residues. Trimming cost V 9 bases and J 8 bases; bases outside gene matches: 16. The CDR3 region has the DNA TGTGCCAGGCTAAAGGCAGGGACAGGGGAAGGTGAGCCCCAGCATTTT. This sequence encodes CARLKAGTGEGEPQHF.

This chain joins TRBV7-9 and TRBJ1-1, with D perhaps TRBD1 (5 bases). The V gene's germline CDR1 is SEHNR and CDR2 FQNEAQ (reference sequence). The CDR3 is 13 amino acids. The V end lost 5 bases, the J end lost 1 base, and 8 bases lay between the germline ends. The CDR3, as DNA: TGTGCCAGCAGCGCACAGGCGAACACTGAAGCTTTCTTT. It codes for CASSAQANTEAFF.

The genes are TRBV27 and TRBJ2-7, with D unresolved. This CDR3 region has 12 residues. Trimming pared 3 bases from V and 8 bases from J, leaving 11 bases between. In germline, CDR1 is MNHEY, CDR2 SMNVEV (reference sequence). CDR3 sequence (DNA): TGTGCCAGCAGTTTGATGGGCAATAAGCAGTACTTC. This translates into CASSLMGNKQYF.

The CDR3, as DNA: TGTGCCAGCAGGCGAGCGGGGGGCCGGGAAGATACGCAGTATTTT. Amino acids: CASRRAGGREDTQYF. The chain links TRBV27 to TRBJ2-3, with 9 bases lining up with TRBD2. The CDR3 runs 15 residues. Per the germline V gene, CDR1 is MNHEY and CDR2 is SMNVEV (reference sequence). V lost 6 bases, J lost 5 bases, and 9 bases stayed unmatched.

The chain carries TRBV21-1 and TRBJ2-7; the D call TRBD2 from the table was never checked on the DNA. TRBV21-1 is given as a pseudogene. The CDR3 is made up of 16 amino acids. In DNA form, the CDR3 reads TGTGCCAGCAGCCGATTGACTGGGGAGGCGACCTACGAGCAGTACTTC. This codes for CASSRLTGEATYEQYF.

As regards this clone: At one end, the junction sequence differs from germline, possibly due to a read error. This sequence joins TRBV30 and TRBJ1-4, with 7 nucleotides matching TRBD1. Germline CDR1 and CDR2: GTSNPN and SVGIG (reference sequence). This CDR3 is built from 13 residues. CDR3 in amino acids: CAWGFGPGQPTGF. The CDR3 region has the DNA TGTGCCTGGGGTTTCGGCCCGGGACAGCCTACAGGTTTT.

The rearrangement joins TRBV4-1 to TRBJ2-7; 10 bases map to TRBD2. The junction had 6 bases not matched to a gene; V was cut back by 1 base and J by 3 bases. The CDR3 length is 16 residues. The germline V gene has CDR1 MGHRA and CDR2 YSYEKL. Here the CDR3 DNA reads TGCGCCAGCAGCCAAGGTCGCGCTAGCGGGAGCTACGAGCAGTACTTC. It specifies CASSQGRASGSYEQYF.

V gene TRBV7-9 combines with J gene TRBJ1-5, with D maybe TRBD1 (5 bases). The CDR3 spans 16 residues. Trimming pared 2 bases from V and 6 bases from J, leaving 17 bases between. In germline, CDR1 is SEHNR, CDR2 FQNEAQ (reference sequence). The CDR3 DNA follows: TGTGCCAGCAGCTTATCTTTAGGGCAGGGAAGTCAGCCCCAGCATTTT. Protein product: CASSLSLGQGSQPQHF.

V is TRBV6-1 and J is TRBJ2-3, with D tentatively TRBD1 (6 bases). Trimming took off 5 bases at V and 6 bases at J, with 12 bases between the two ends. Per the germline V gene, CDR1 is MNHNS and CDR2 is SASEGT. The CDR3 runs 13 residues. CDR3 sequence (DNA): TGTGCCAGCAGTCTTGAGAGGGGGGATACGCAGTATTTT. Amino acids: CASSLERGDTQYF.

Details on this clone: This same CDR3 is encoded by further DNA sequences in the sample. The chain couples TRBV5-1 to TRBJ2-3, with D perhaps TRBD2 (5 bases). The CDR3 is 14 residues long. Between the trimmed V and J ends, which lost 0 bases and 0 bases, there was a span of 5 bases. Germline V gives CDR1 SGHRS, CDR2 YFSETQ. CDR3 sequence (DNA): TGCGCCAGCAGCTTGGGAGGGAGCACAGATACGCAGTATTTT. Its protein product is CASSLGGSTDTQYF.

V gene TRBV5-1 combines with J gene TRBJ2-7; 7 bases are shared with TRBD1. Germline V gene sequence: CDR1 SGHRS, CDR2 YFSETQ. Unmatched junction bases numbered 6, after V lost 6 bases and J lost 6 bases. The CDR3 extends over 12 amino acids. The CDR3 loop reads CASTQDRAEQYF. The CDR3 nucleotides read TGCGCCAGCACCCAAGACAGGGCCGAGCAGTACTTC.

V and J are TRBV11-2 and TRBJ1-3; D gene ambiguous. V shed 6 bases and J shed 0 bases, with 9 bases lying between them. Germline lookup yields CDR1 SGHAT and CDR2 FQNNGV. The CDR3 length is 14 residues. The CDR3 sequence is CASSRLNSGNTIYF. The CDR3 region has the DNA TGTGCCAGCAGTCGACTGAACTCTGGAAACACCATATATTTT.

The CDR3 sequence: CASSLLRGTEAFF. The CDR3 DNA reads as TGCGCCAGCTCGCTACTCCGAGGGACTGAAGCTTTCTTT. This chain connects TRBV10-1 to TRBJ1-1; D uncertain. The CDR3 length is 13 residues. Germline V gives CDR1 WNHNN, CDR2 SYGVQD (reference sequence). The ends were cut back, 8 bases at V and 5 bases at J, with 15 bases in the middle.

This sequence joins TRBV7-9 and TRBJ2-6, with D possibly matching TRBD1 (7 bases). CDR3 length equals 19 residues. Deletions cut 5 bases from V and 0 bases from J, with 20 bases between. Germline V gene data show CDR1 as SEHNR and CDR2 as FQNEAQ (reference sequence). CDR3 DNA: TGTGCCAGCAGCCTAAGGGGGCGGGACAGTTCCTCTGGGGCCAACGTCCTGACTTTC. It translates to CASSLRGRDSSSGANVLTF.

V and J are TRBV20-1 and TRBJ1-2; D not certain. The CDR3 spans 11 residues. Germline V CDR1 and CDR2: DFQATT, SNEGSKA (reference sequence). V was pared by 5 bases and J by 5 bases, with 9 bases between. CDR3 sequence: CSAGGPYGYTF. The CDR3 DNA follows: TGCAGTGCTGGTGGGCCGTATGGCTACACCTTC.

This chain links TRBV9 with TRBJ2-7; 11 bases match TRBD2. Germline CDR1 is SGDLS and CDR2 is YYNGEE. This CDR3 is built from 15 residues. V dropped 3 bases and J dropped 7; count of bases not matched to a gene: 9. CDR3 sequence reads: CASSAELAGVDEQYF. DNA of the CDR3: TGTGCCAGCAGCGCCGAACTAGCGGGAGTAGATGAGCAGTACTTC.

The V gene is TRBV5-6, the J gene TRBJ2-3; 8 positions match TRBD1. CDR3 size: 16 residues. The V and J ends lost 4 bases and 4 bases, in that order; junction bases with no gene match: 11. The germline CDR1 and CDR2 sequences are SGHDT and YYEEEE. For the CDR3, the DNA is TGTGCCAGCAGCATGATCCAGGGGGCTAGCGCAGATACGCAGTATTTT. It encodes CASSMIQGASADTQYF. The full variable domain, with the rest looked up from reference TRBV5-6 and TRBJ2-3, is DAGVTQSPTHLIKTRGQQVTLRCSPKSGHDTVSWYQQALGQGPQFIFQYYEEEERQRGNFPDRFSGHQFPNYSSELNVNALLLGDSALYLCASSMIQGASADTQYFGPGTRLTVL.